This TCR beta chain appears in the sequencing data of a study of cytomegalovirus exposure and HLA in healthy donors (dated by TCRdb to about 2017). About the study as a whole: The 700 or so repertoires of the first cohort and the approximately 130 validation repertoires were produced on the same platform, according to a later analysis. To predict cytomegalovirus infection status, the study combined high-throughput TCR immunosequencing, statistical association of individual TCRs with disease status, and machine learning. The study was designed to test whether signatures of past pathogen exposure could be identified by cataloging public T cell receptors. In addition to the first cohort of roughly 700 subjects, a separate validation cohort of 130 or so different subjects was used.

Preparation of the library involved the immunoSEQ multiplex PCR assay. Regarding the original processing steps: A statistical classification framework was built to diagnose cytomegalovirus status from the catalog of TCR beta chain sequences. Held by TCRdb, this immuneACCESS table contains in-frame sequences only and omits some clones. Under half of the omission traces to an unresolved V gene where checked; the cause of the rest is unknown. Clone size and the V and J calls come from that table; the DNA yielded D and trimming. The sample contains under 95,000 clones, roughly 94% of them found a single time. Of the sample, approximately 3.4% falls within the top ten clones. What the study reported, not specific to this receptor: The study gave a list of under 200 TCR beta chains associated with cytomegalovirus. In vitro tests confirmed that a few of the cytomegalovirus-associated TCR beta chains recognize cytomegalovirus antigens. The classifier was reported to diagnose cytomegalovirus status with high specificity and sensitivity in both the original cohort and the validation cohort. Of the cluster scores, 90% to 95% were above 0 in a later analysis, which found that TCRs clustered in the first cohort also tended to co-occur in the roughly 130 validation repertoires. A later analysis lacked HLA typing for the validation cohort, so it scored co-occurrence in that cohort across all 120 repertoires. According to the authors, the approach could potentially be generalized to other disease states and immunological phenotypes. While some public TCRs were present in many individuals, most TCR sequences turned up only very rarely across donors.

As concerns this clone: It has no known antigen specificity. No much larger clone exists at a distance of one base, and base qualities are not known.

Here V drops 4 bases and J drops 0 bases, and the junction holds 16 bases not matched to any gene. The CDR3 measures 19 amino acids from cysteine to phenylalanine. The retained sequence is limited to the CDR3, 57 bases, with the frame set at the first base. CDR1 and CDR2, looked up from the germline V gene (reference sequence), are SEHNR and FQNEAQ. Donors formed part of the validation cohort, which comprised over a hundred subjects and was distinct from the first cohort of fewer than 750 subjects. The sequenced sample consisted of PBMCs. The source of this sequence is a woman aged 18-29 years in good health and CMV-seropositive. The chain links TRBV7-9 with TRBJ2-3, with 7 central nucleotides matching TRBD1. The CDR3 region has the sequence CASSSKVTGIIRSTDTQYF. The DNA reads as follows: TGTGCCAGCAGCTCGAAGGTGACAGGGATTATCCGAAGCACAGATACGCAGTATTTT. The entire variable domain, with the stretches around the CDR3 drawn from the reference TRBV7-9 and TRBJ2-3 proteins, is DTGVSQNPRHKITKRGQNVTFRCDPISEHNRLYWYRQTLGQGPEFLTYFQNEAQLEKSRLLSDRFSAERPKGSFSTLEIQRTEQGDSAMYLCASSSKVTGIIRSTDTQYFGPGTRLTVL.